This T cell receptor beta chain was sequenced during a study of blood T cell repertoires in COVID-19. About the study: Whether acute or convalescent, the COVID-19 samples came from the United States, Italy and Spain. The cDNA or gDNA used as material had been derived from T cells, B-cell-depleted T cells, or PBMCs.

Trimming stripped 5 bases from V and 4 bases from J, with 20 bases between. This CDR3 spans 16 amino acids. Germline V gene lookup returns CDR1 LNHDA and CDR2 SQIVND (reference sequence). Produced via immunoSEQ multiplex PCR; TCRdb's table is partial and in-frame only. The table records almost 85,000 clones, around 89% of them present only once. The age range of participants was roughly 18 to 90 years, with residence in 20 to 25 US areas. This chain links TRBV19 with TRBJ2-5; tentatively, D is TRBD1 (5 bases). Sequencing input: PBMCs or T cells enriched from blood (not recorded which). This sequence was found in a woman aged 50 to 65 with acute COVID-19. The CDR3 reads CASSSNPRVIGETQYF. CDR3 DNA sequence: TGTGCCAGTAGTTCAAATCCCAGGGTCATCGGAGAGACCCAGTACTTC.